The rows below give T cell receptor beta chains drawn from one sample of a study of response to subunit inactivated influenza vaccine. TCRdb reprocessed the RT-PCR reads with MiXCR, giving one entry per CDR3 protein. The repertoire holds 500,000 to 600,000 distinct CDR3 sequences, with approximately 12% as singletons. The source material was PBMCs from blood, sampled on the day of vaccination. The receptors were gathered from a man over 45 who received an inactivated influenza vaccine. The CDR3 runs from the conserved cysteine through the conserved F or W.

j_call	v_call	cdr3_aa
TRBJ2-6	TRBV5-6	CASSSDAQILFSGANVLTF
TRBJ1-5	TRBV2	CASSAGTGWYWGQPQHF
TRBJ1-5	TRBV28	CASSRGGNQPQHF
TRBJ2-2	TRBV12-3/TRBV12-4	CASSPIEGAAGELFF
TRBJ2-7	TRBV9	CASSPTGVGVEQYF
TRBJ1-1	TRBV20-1	CSASIMQGAIAFF
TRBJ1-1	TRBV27	CASSFTRGQGPSGLIPEAFF
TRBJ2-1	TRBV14	CASSRHRGGYEQFF
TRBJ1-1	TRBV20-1	CSAQPPDRPGGTEAFF
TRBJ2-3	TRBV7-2	CASSSGLRGDTQYF
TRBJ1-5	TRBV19	CASTPEEGSGNQPQHF
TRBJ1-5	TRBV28	CASARDSNQPQHF
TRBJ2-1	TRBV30	CARKGRRNEQFF
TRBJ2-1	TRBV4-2	CASSRAYNNEQFF
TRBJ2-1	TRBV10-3	CAISESGRDYANEQFF
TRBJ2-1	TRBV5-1	CASSTGGANEQFF
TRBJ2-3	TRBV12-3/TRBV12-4	CASSLSLAGVGDTQYF
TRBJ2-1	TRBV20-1	CSARIAGGPTGAYNEQFF
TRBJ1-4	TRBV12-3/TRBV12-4	CASSLVGSGLFF
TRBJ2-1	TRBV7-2	CASSLAPEGGGEFF
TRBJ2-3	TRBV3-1	CASSQEEISGAADTQYF
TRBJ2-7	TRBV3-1	CASSREAGETYEQYF
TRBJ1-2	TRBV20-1	CSARAGPGQGPGDYGYTF
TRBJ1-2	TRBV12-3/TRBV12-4	CASGLDRAHGYTF
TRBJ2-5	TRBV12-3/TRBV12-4	CASSFLDRETQYF
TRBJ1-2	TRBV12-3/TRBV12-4	CASRPSLNLNYGYTF
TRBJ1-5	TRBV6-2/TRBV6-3	CASSYLGSNQPQHF
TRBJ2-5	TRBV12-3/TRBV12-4	CASSLKQETQYF
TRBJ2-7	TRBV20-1	CSARGETSVYEQYF
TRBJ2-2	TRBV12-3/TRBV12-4	CASSRLTGTNTGELFF
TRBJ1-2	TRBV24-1	CATSSDANYGYTF
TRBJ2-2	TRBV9	CASSVRTSGSSGELFF
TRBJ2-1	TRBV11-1	CASSLPFVVAGTYNEQFF
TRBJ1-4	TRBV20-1	CSATDRVVGKLFF
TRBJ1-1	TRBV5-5	CASSLAANHGAFF
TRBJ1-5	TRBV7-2	CASSLVGTADLAQHF
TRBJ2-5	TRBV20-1	CSASFEGTETQYF
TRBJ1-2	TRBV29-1	CSVTDRGGYTF
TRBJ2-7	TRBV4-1	CASSQVAGSYEQYF
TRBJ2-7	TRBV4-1	CASSQPRQAYEQYF
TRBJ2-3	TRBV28	CASSLGLADGTDTQYF
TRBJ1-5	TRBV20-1	CSALRGDSNQPQHF
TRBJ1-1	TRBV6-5	CASSYRVPLNTEAFF
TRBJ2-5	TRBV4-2	CASSQPPGTSGKETQYF
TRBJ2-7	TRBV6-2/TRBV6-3	CASQDRRWQYF
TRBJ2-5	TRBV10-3	CAISQPGSEETQYF
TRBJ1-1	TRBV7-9	CASSLHEAFF
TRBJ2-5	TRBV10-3	CAIMGVLGETQYF
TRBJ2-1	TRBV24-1	CATSDFSGRSYNEQFF
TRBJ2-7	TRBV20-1	CSADDPRSSYEQYF
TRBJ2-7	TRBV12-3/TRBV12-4	CASRNSYEQYF
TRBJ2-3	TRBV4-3	CASSPSTSGARSTQYF
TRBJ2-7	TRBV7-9	CASSLSWTGSSYEQYF
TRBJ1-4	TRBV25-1	CASSVNEKLFF
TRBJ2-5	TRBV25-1	CASSEVVAPETQYF
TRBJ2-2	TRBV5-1	CASGLLLTGSLDGELFF
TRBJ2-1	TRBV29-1	CSVSDRDYEQFF
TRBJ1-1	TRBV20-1	CSASGVGWITEAFF